The present entry profiles one TCR beta chain with its context. This sample was taken from a study of blood T cell repertoires in COVID-19. In the study overall: The cDNA or gDNA used as material had been derived from T cells, B-cell-depleted T cells, or PBMCs.

Assay: immunoSEQ multiplex PCR; the TCRdb copy retains only in-frame clones and omits some. The sample shows around 170,000 clones, approximately 79% of them seen only once. The CDR3 covers 14 residues. Germline V gives CDR1 GTSNPN, CDR2 SVGIG (reference sequence). V was shortened by 1 base and J by 4 bases, with 13 bases between the two germline ends. The sequenced sample was peripheral blood. The chain employs TRBV30 and TRBJ2-5; D is undetermined. This sequence originates from a man under 40 with active or convalescent COVID-19. The CDR3 region has the DNA TGTGCCTGGAGTGATCTAGACCGGCGAGAGACCCAGTACTTC. Its protein is CAWSDLDRRETQYF.